The 31 T cell receptor beta chains reported below all come from one sample, sequenced in a study of technical replicates of blood from a few donors. Repertoires were generated with immunoSEQ multiplex PCR, while TCRdb's copy carries only in-frame clones and drops some. This sample has approximately 85,000 clones, with just over 90% found just once. Sample: T cells isolated from PBMCs. The receptor source for this set is a human donor in good health.

This chain links TRBV5-1 with TRBJ1-1; D remains ambiguous. The CDR3 has 14 residues. V gave up 0 bases and J gave up 0 bases, with 6 bases separating them. From germline, CDR1 is SGHRS and CDR2 YFSETQ. The CDR3 DNA follows: TGCGCCAGCAGCTTGGCAGTAATGAACACTGAAGCTTTCTTT. As protein: CASSLAVMNTEAFF.

This clone showed up just a few times. The genes are TRBV27 and TRBJ2-2; TRBD1 agrees at 12 bases. In germline, CDR1 is MNHEY, CDR2 SMNVEV (reference sequence). The CDR3 runs 14 residues. V shed 6 bases and J 7 bases; nucleotides not matched to a gene: 3. The CDR3 sequence: CASRGTGGSGELFF. In nucleotides, the CDR3 is TGTGCCAGCAGGGGGACAGGGGGCAGCGGGGAGCTGTTTTTT.

The V gene is TRBV11-2, the J gene TRBJ2-1, with 9 nucleotides matching TRBD1. The V gene end was trimmed by 5 bases and the J gene end by 4 bases; junction bases not matched to a gene: 12. Germline CDR1 reads SGHAT; CDR2 reads FQNNGV. The CDR3 covers 17 residues. The CDR3 here is CASSTYSGTGSYNEQFF. As DNA, the CDR3 is TGTGCCAGCAGCACCTACTCCGGGACAGGGAGTTACAATGAGCAGTTCTTC.

The chain joins TRBV7-3 to TRBJ1-2, with 8 nucleotides matching TRBD1. This CDR3 is 15 amino acids long. V gave up 7 bases and J gave up 4 bases; unmatched junction bases: 11. In germline, CDR1 is SGHTA, CDR2 FQGTGA. CDR3 DNA sequence: TGTGCCAGCACCTTGTTGGCCGGGACAGGCTATGGCTACACCTTC. It encodes CASTLLAGTGYGYTF.

The chain links TRBV6-5 to TRBJ2-1; 7 bases match TRBD2. The germline V gene has CDR1 MNHEY and CDR2 SVGAGI. The CDR3 contains 14 residues. The trim removed 9 bases at V and 5 bases at J, leaving 10 bases unmatched. The CDR3 protein is CASRSGGSNNEQFF. The CDR3 DNA follows: TGTGCCAGTAGGTCCGGGGGGTCAAACAATGAGCAGTTCTTC.

The V call is TRBV5-1, the J call TRBJ2-7; TRBD2 matches 8 bases. Losses at the gene ends were 0 bases for V and 2 bases for J; bases not matched to a gene: 4. The CDR3 totals 15 residues. CDR1 and CDR2 (germline): SGHRS, YFSETQ. CDR3 in amino acids: CASSLVPGLAYEQYF. Here the CDR3 DNA reads TGCGCCAGCAGCTTGGTTCCGGGACTAGCCTACGAGCAGTACTTC.

This chain joins TRBV10-2 and TRBJ1-1; D perhaps matches TRBD1 (5 bases). V gave up 0 bases and J gave up 2 bases, with 13 bases separating them. CDR1 and CDR2 (germline): WSHSY, SAAADI. The CDR3 totals 16 residues. The CDR3 protein is CASSESKGYENTEAFF. Here the CDR3 DNA reads TGCGCCAGCAGTGAGTCGAAGGGGTATGAAAACACTGAAGCTTTCTTT.

The chain carries TRBV7-2 and TRBJ1-2; 7 nucleotides align to TRBD1. The CDR3 covers 16 residues. Germline V gives CDR1 SGHTA, CDR2 FQGNSA. The V gene end was trimmed by 4 bases and the J gene end by 1 base; junction bases not matched to a gene: 9. In DNA, the CDR3 is TGTGCCAGCAGCTCCAGACAGGGCAGAATTAACTATGGCTACACCTTC. Protein product: CASSSRQGRINYGYTF.

CDR3 protein: CASNGGLAGVDEQFF. CDR3 bases: TGCGCCAGCAATGGGGGACTAGCGGGGGTCGATGAGCAGTTCTTC. The genes are TRBV10-1 and TRBJ2-1; TRBD2 agrees at 14 bases. Germline V lookup: CDR1 WNHNN, CDR2 SYGVQD (reference sequence). V gave up 7 bases and J gave up 8 bases; unmatched junction bases: 7. This CDR3 comprises 15 residues.

The CDR3, as DNA: TGTGCCAGCAGCTCTGGACAGGGTAGTCAAGAGACCCAGTACTTC. Residues: CASSSGQGSQETQYF. This rearrangement joins TRBV7-9 to TRBJ2-5, with 8 bases identical to TRBD1. CDR3 length equals 15 residues. CDR1 and CDR2 (germline): SEHNR, FQNEAQ (reference sequence). The trim removed 4 bases at V and 2 bases at J, leaving 6 bases unmatched.

This chain joins TRBV27 and TRBJ1-6, with D maybe TRBD1 (5 bases). Germline V CDR1 and CDR2: MNHEY, SMNVEV (reference sequence). Trimming pared 5 bases from V and 0 bases from J, leaving 17 bases between. The CDR3 runs 18 residues. This CDR3 reads CASSPRPTVVSYNSPLHF. CDR3 coding DNA: TGTGCCAGCAGTCCTCGGCCGACAGTTGTCTCCTATAATTCACCCCTCCACTTT.

The sample holds a few counts of this clone. V gene TRBV11-3 combines with J gene TRBJ2-5; maybe TRBD1 (5 bases). The CDR3 extends over 14 amino acids. Germline loops: CDR1 SGHNT, CDR2 YENEEA. The V and J ends lost 5 bases and 2 bases respectively, with 12 bases between them. The CDR3: CASSPDSGQETQYF. The CDR3 DNA is TGTGCCAGCAGCCCTGACTCAGGGCAAGAGACCCAGTACTTC.

The rearrangement links TRBV6-5 to TRBJ2-5, with D unclear. CDR3 length equals 13 residues. V lost 8 bases to trimming and J lost 0 bases, with 10 bases between them. The germline V gene has CDR1 MNHEY and CDR2 SVGAGI. CDR3 sequence: CASWPGDQETQYF. The CDR3 DNA reads TGTGCCAGCTGGCCTGGAGACCAAGAGACCCAGTACTTC.

DNA for the CDR3: TGTGCCAGCTCACCAGAGCCTCCCTCCTACAATGAGCAGTTCTTC. Translating it yields CASSPEPPSYNEQFF. The V gene is TRBV18, the J gene TRBJ2-1; no clear D gene. Germline CDR1 reads KGHSH; CDR2 reads LQKENI. The CDR3 has 15 residues. The V gene lost 2 bases and the J gene lost 0 bases, with 8 bases spanning the gap.

The chain combines TRBV9 with TRBJ1-1, with D unclear. V was pared by 3 bases and J by 2 bases, with 8 bases between. The CDR3 is 13 residues long. CDR1 and CDR2 from the germline V gene are SGDLS and YYNGEE. CDR3 nucleotide sequence: TGTGCCAGCAGCGCCTACGCTAACACTGAAGCTTTCTTT. Translated, it gives CASSAYANTEAFF.

The V call is TRBV6-1, the J call TRBJ1-1; no clear D gene. Germline CDR1 reads MNHNS; CDR2 reads SASEGT. The length of the CDR3 is 14 residues. Trimming stripped 10 bases from V and 5 bases from J, with 20 bases between. The CDR3 spells CAIPLREGRTEAFF. In DNA form, the CDR3 reads TGTGCCATCCCGCTACGGGAGGGAAGAACTGAAGCTTTCTTT.

V and J are TRBV28 and TRBJ1-5; a weak D match, TRBD1 (6 bases). Trimming removed 6 bases at V and 7 bases at J, with 16 bases between. The CDR3 consists of 14 residues. Germline V gene data show CDR1 as MDHEN and CDR2 as SYDVKM. The CDR3 nucleotides read TGTGCCAGCAGGATCCCTACAGGGTACCAGCCCCAGCATTTT. Translating gives CASRIPTGYQPQHF.

This clone was recorded only once. This chain connects TRBV11-3 to TRBJ1-2, with 7 nucleotides matching TRBD1. CDR1 is SGHNT, CDR2 YENEEA, per germline. CDR3 size: 11 residues. The V gene end was trimmed by 8 bases and the J gene end by 6 bases; junction bases not matched to a gene: 3. CDR3 protein: CASGTGDGYTF. The CDR3 DNA is TGTGCCAGCGGAACAGGGGATGGCTACACCTTC.

The chain carries TRBV2 and TRBJ2-5; 8 bases agree with TRBD2. V dropped 1 base and J dropped 7; count of bases not matched to a gene: 11. The CDR3 sequence is 16 residues long. Germline CDR1 reads SNHLY; CDR2 reads FYNNEI. The chain's CDR3 is CASSEGRLAPRGTQYF. In DNA form, the CDR3 reads TGTGCCAGCAGTGAAGGGCGACTAGCGCCAAGGGGGACCCAGTACTTC.

The chain links TRBV5-1 to TRBJ1-1; D unresolved. CDR1 SGHRS and CDR2 YFSETQ come from the germline V gene. The CDR3 consists of 14 residues. The ends were cut back, 3 bases at V and 1 base at J, with 10 bases in the middle. The CDR3 sequence: CASSSLAGNTEAFF. The DNA of the CDR3 is TGCGCCAGCAGCTCTCTGGCGGGGAACACTGAAGCTTTCTTT.

The chain couples TRBV11-2 to TRBJ1-1; 9 nucleotides align to TRBD1. In germline, CDR1 is SGHAT, CDR2 FQNNGV. The CDR3 runs 13 residues. Trimming cost V 4 bases and J 3 bases; bases outside gene matches: 0. The CDR3 loop is CASSWDRDTEAFF. The CDR3 DNA reads TGTGCCAGCAGCTGGGACAGGGACACTGAAGCTTTCTTT.

This CDR3 reads CASSVWQNTEAFF. CDR3 coding DNA: TGTGCCAGCAGCGTATGGCAGAACACTGAAGCTTTCTTT. The chain has TRBV9 and TRBJ1-1; no clear D gene. This CDR3 spans 13 amino acids. Germline V gene data show CDR1 as SGDLS and CDR2 as YYNGEE. The ends were cut back, 1 base at V and 1 base at J, with 5 bases in the middle.

The genes are TRBV30 and TRBJ2-7; 9 bases fit TRBD1. The germline V gene has CDR1 GTSNPN and CDR2 SVGIG (reference sequence). The trim removed 2 bases at V and 5 bases at J, leaving 4 bases unmatched. The CDR3 is 13 residues long. The CDR3 DNA sequence: TGTGCCTGGAGTACCGGGACAGGGAACGAGCAGTACTTC. It is translated as CAWSTGTGNEQYF.

J is TRBJ2-7 and V is TRBV6-5; the D gene is possibly TRBD1 (6 bases). Germline assignment: CDR1 MNHEY and CDR2 SVGAGI. Between the trimmed V and J ends, which lost 2 bases and 7 bases, there was a span of 15 bases. This CDR3 is 14 amino acids long. CDR3 DNA sequence: TGTGCCAGCAGTTACGCTGACAGGTCTCGTGAGCAGTACTTC. It encodes CASSYADRSREQYF.

The CDR3 nucleotides are TGCGCCAGCAGGGGGACAGGGGGCAACTATGGCTACACCTTC. This gives the protein CASRGTGGNYGYTF. This chain uses TRBV10-2 with TRBJ1-2; the match to TRBD1 covers 12 bases. Germline assignment: CDR1 WSHSY and CDR2 SAAADI. V dropped 6 bases and J dropped 2; count of bases not matched to a gene: 1. The CDR3 runs 14 residues.

The chain has TRBV5-5 and TRBJ1-1; D is perhaps TRBD1 (6 bases). Between the trimmed V and J ends, which lost 0 bases and 6 bases, there was a span of 12 bases. Germline CDR1 reads SGHKS; CDR2 reads YYEKEE (reference sequence). The CDR3 is 14 residues long. The CDR3 coding sequence is TGTGCCAGCAGCTTGGCAGGGGATATTTCTGAAGCTTTCTTT. Translating it yields CASSLAGDISEAFF.

The chain uses TRBV25-1 and TRBJ2-2; 8 bases line up with TRBD2. Germline lookup yields CDR1 MGHDK and CDR2 SYGVNS. V gave up 2 bases and J gave up 7 bases; unmatched junction bases: 12. CDR3 length: 17 residues. The CDR3 coding sequence is TGTGCCAGCAGTGAAGATCCGGGACTAGGGGCTGTCGGGGAGCTGTTTTTT. Its protein is CASSEDPGLGAVGELFF.

The V call is TRBV7-9, the J call TRBJ1-6; weak D call: TRBD1 (6 bases). This CDR3 is 16 amino acids long. The V gene's germline CDR1 is SEHNR and CDR2 FQNEAQ (reference sequence). Trimming pared 2 bases from V and 9 bases from J, leaving 17 bases between. CDR3 nucleotide sequence: TGTGCCAGCAGCTTAAGGCGGACAGCCGCTTCTTCACCCCTCCACTTT. As protein: CASSLRRTAASSPLHF.

This chain uses TRBV10-3 with TRBJ2-3; 16 bases are a match to TRBD2. The ends lost 11 bases at V and 0 bases at J; junction bases unmatched: 11. Looked up from germline, CDR1 is ENHRY and CDR2 is SYGVKD. This CDR3 spans 18 amino acids. CDR3 protein: CASSGGLAGGPSTDTQYF. For the CDR3, the DNA is TGTGCCTCCTCGGGGGGACTAGCGGGGGGGCCGAGCACAGATACGCAGTATTTT.

J is TRBJ1-1 and V is TRBV9; D is perhaps TRBD1 (5 bases). CDR1 is SGDLS, CDR2 YYNGEE, per germline. V gave up 5 bases and J gave up 5 bases, with 10 bases separating them. The CDR3 is 12 amino acids. The CDR3 sequence: CASSSGGTEAFF. CDR3 nucleotide sequence: TGTGCCAGCAGTTCCGGGGGGACTGAAGCTTTCTTT.

The rearrangement links TRBV10-3 to TRBJ1-6; the match to TRBD1 covers 9 bases. The CDR3 is 14 residues long. The germline V gene encodes CDR1 ENHRY and CDR2 SYGVKD. The V segment lost 6 bases and the J segment 8 bases; nucleotides outside the gene matches: 5. CDR3: CAIRPQGADSPLHF. The CDR3 DNA sequence: TGTGCCATCAGGCCACAGGGGGCTGATTCACCCCTCCACTTT.